This TCR beta chain was found in a study of T cells in Graves' hyperthyroidism and ophthalmopathy (dated by TCRdb to about 2019). For the study in its entirety: Peripheral blood samples were taken at the time of initial diagnosis, prior to any treatment. To identify TCR V-J signatures that set the groups apart, the researchers used a discovery cohort of about a hundred patients, made up of 40 to 45 with Graves' ophthalmopathy and some 58 with stable Graves' hyperthyroidism. Prospective prediction of ophthalmopathy was tested in an independent validation cohort consisting of 18 to 20 hyperthyroidism patients and approximately 16 patients who later progressed to ophthalmopathy. The 100 discovery patients were divided at random into training and test sets in a 7:3 ratio. In addition, the study compared T-cell repertoires in thyroid tissue and in blood from six Graves' hyperthyroidism patients. After sampling, hyperthyroidism patients received methimazole starting at 30 mg daily, and ophthalmopathy patients received high-dose intravenous methylprednisolone. According to the paper, TCR Vbeta CDR3 sequencing was carried out on about 140 peripheral blood samples, which came from fewer than 50 ophthalmopathy, some 73 hyperthyroidism and approximately 17 progressor patients. Summary of the overall study and its limitations: A model built on a 13 V-J signature distinguished ophthalmopathy from stable hyperthyroidism, reaching approximately 89% sensitivity and about 81% specificity in cross-validation and 80%/75% in testing. In validation, the model predicted progression to ophthalmopathy a median of about 6.5 months before onset, with approximately 71% sensitivity and around 76% specificity. Sample size was not statistically predetermined, and blinding of investigators to group allocation was not performed. Most expanded thyroid clonotypes (frequency above 0.001) were also detected in blood, a finding suggesting that blood repertoires may reflect thyroid immune responses.

With respect to this clonotype: Its antigen is currently not known. No base-level quality is on record; no much larger clone is a single base apart.

The TCR beta CDR3 regions were amplified from RNA transcripts. The TCR CDR3 was subjected to a first round of RT-PCR using the HTBI primer set and the Qiagen OneStep RT-PCR kit. Libraries were constructed in a second round of multiplex PCR, after which size selection and purification were carried out. Libraries were sequenced paired-end with 100 bp reads on an Illumina HiSeq2000. The original pipeline was this. Raw data were processed with SOAPnuke, discarding reads with adapters, uncalled bases, mean Phred below 15, or no exact constant-primer or identifier match. COPE v1.2.5 was used to merge the high-quality paired reads, and each unique nucleotide sequence was defined as a clonotype. MiTCR v1.1 was used to align clonotypes to the IMGT TRBV, TRBD and TRBJ reference segments. Analysis was restricted to V-J combinations with a frequency above 0.0001, which covered 99.2% of repertoires. A TCS score was defined as the ratio of F50 (clonal expansion) to E x V (chaos), with BLOSUM62-based TCRdist applied between CDR3 peptides within each V-J. Welch's t-statistics and random forest reduced approximately 520 V-J features to roughly 13, which were used in a naive Bayes classifier (R e1071). The similarity between thyroid and blood repertoires was quantified using the Morisita-Horn index. The raw public data were reprocessed by TCRdb itself: fastp quality trimming at Q25, MiXCR clonotype calling, in-frame beta chains only. Under each unique CDR3 protein, matching rows form one entry showing the most common genes and DNA. Here the V and J calls rest on TCRdb's processing, not on the authors' analysis. The sample table shows 37,000 or so distinct CDR3 sequences, and around 53% are seen once. 17% of the sample comes from the top ten.

In the ophthalmopathy patients, disease was moderately to severely active, with a Clinical Activity Score of 3 or more, a NOSPECS grade of 4 or more, and a duration of less than 3 months. The study excluded patients with uncontrolled infections, other autoimmune diseases, pregnancy or lactation. Diagnoses were based on clinical symptoms, serum thyroxine and TRAb, thyroid ultrasound and orbital computed tomography. Ficoll-Paque density gradient centrifugation was used to isolate PBMCs from approximately 11 ml of fresh peripheral blood. Trizol reagent was used to extract total RNA, and RNA quality was then checked on an Agilent 2100 Bioanalyzer. Sequencing was carried out using blood. This receptor was identified in a man aged 35-49 years with Graves' ophthalmopathy.

The CDR3 region reads CASSRGQGVGEKLFF. The base sequence is TGTGCCAGCAGCCGGGGACAGGGGGTTGGGGAAAAACTGTTTTTT. Here the chain combines TRBV7-6 and TRBJ1-4, with 11 junctional bases fitting TRBD1. From a lookup of the germline V gene, CDR1 and CDR2 are SGHVS and FNYEAQ. From the cysteine up to the phenylalanine, the CDR3 has a length of 15 residues. Only the CDR3 portion is preserved as DNA: 45 bases, with reading frame beginning at the first base. V loses 5 bases at its end and J loses 8 bases; junction bases beyond the gene matches: 7. Reference TRBV7-6 and TRBJ1-4 genes cover what lies past the CDR3, so the full variable domain is GAGVSQSPRYKVTKRGQDVALRCDPISGHVSLYWYRQALGQGPEFLTYFNYEAQQDKSGLPNDRFSAERPEGSISTLTIQRTEQRDSAMYRCASSRGQGVGEKLFFGSGTQLSVL.